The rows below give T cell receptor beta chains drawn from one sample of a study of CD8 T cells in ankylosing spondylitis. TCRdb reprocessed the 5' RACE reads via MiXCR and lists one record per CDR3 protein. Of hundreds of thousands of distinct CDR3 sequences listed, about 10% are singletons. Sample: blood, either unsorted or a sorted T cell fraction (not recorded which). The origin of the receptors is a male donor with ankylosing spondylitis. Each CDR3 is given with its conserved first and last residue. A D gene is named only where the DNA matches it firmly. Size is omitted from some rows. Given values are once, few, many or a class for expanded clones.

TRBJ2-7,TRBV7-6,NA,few,CASSFLPPRQGRMTYEQYF,TGTGCCAGCAGCTTTTTGCCCCCCCGGCAGGGAAGGATGACGTACGAGCAGTACTTC
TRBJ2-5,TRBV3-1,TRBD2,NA,CASRISGGQETQYF,TGTGCCAGCAGAATAAGCGGGGGTCAAGAGACCCAGTACTTC
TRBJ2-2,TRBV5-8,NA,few,CASSLGAYTGELFF,TGTGCCAGCAGCTTGGGGGCTTACACCGGGGAGCTGTTTTTT
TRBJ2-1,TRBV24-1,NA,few,CATSDLGWGYNEQFF,TGTGCCACCAGTGATTTGGGATGGGGATACAATGAGCAGTTCTTC
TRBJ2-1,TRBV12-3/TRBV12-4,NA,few,CASLGRRSSYNEQFF,TGTGCCAGCTTGGGGAGACGGAGCTCCTACAATGAGCAGTTCTTC
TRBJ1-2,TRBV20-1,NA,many,CSAYGGYGYTF,TGCAGTGCCTACGGGGGATATGGCTACACCTTC
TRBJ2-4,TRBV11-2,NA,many,CASSLRARNIQYF,TGTGCCAGCAGCCTCCGCGCGCGGAACATTCAGTACTTC
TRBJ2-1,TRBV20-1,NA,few,CSASEVGGYNEQFF,TGCAGTGCTAGTGAGGTTGGCGGGTACAATGAGCAGTTCTTC
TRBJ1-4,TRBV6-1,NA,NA,CASSPRAARVATNEKLFF,TGTGCCAGCAGCCCCCGGGCGGCCCGGGTTGCAACTAATGAAAAACTGTTTTTT
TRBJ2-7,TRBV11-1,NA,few,CASSHRTVGYEQYF,TGTGCCAGCAGCCATAGGACAGTCGGGTACGAGCAGTACTTC
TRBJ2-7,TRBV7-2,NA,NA,CASSLRGSNEQYF,TGTGCCAGCAGCTTACGTGGGAGTAACGAGCAGTACTTC
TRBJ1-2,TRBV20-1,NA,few,CSASTPQNYGYTF,TGCAGTGCTAGCACCCCACAGAACTATGGCTACACCTTC
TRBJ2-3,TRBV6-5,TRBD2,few,CASSYKLATDTQYF,TGTGCCAGCAGTTACAAACTAGCGACAGATACGCAGTATTTT
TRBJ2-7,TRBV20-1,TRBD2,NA,CSATKWGGFASGRDQYF,TGCAGTGCGACTAAATGGGGGGGCTTTGCTAGCGGGCGGGATCAGTACTTC
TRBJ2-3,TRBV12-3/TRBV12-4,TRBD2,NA,CASSLVGLAVQYF,TGTGCCAGCAGTTTAGTGGGGCTAGCGGTACAGTATTTT
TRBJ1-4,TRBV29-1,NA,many,CSVEGGHGRLFF,TGCAGCGTTGAAGGGGGCCATGGTAGACTGTTTTTT
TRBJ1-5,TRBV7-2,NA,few,CASSDAAKGNQPQHF,TGTGCCAGCAGCGACGCAGCGAAGGGCAATCAGCCCCAGCATTTT
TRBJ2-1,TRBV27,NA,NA,CASSSEGGRPLNSYNEQFF,TGTGCCAGCAGTTCCGAAGGAGGACGCCCCTTAAACTCCTACAATGAGCAGTTCTTC
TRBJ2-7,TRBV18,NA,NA,CASSDRRGREQYF,TGTGCCAGCTCCGATCGCCGAGGGAGGGAGCAGTACTTC
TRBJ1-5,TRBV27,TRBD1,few,CASSLSGDRVIAQHF,TGTGCCAGCAGTTTATCTGGGGACAGGGTCATAGCCCAGCATTTT
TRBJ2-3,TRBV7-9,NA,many,CASSPRGITDTQYF,TGTGCCAGCAGCCCGAGGGGGATCACAGATACGCAGTATTTT
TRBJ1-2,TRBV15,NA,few,CATSRTSTAESYTF,TGTGCCACCAGCAGAACCTCGACCGCCGAGTCCTACACCTTC
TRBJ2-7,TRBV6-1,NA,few,CASRTGRTTYEQYF,TGTGCCAGCAGGACGGGACGGACGACCTACGAGCAGTACTTC
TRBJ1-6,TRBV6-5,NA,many,CASSYGWQGGSPLHF,TGTGCCAGCAGTTACGGGTGGCAGGGAGGGTCACCCCTCCACTTT
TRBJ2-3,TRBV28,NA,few,CASRFPPGLRGDTQYF,TGTGCCAGCAGGTTCCCCCCGGGCCTAAGGGGAGATACGCAGTATTTT
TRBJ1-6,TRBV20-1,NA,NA,CSATGSHNSPLHF,TGCAGTGCCACCGGGAGCCATAATTCACCCCTCCACTTT
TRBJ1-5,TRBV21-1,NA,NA,CASSPRGECNQPQHF,TGTGCCAGCAGCCCGCGCGGGGAGTGTAATCAGCCCCAGCATTTT
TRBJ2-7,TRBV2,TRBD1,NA,CASCYRTGSYEQYF,TGTGCCAGCTGTTATAGGACAGGGTCCTACGAGCAGTACTTC
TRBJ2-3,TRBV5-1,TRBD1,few,CASSLEGDRAGDTQYF,TGCGCCAGCAGCTTGGAAGGGGACAGGGCGGGAGATACGCAGTATTTT
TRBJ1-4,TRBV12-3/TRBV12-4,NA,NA,CASSLGYGISEKLFF,TGTGCCAGCAGTTTAGGTTACGGTATCAGTGAAAAACTGTTTTTT
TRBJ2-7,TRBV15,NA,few,CATSRDQGGTYEQYF,TGTGCCACCAGCAGAGATCAGGGAGGTACCTACGAGCAGTACTTC
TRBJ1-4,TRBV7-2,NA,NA,CASSLVAHSIATNEKLFF,TGTGCCAGCAGCTTAGTCGCCCACTCCATTGCAACTAATGAAAAACTGTTTTTT
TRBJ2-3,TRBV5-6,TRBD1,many,CASSFDRATDTQYF,TGTGCCAGCAGCTTCGACAGGGCCACAGATACGCAGTATTTT
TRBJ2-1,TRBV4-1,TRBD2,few,CASSQERQTSGRLSSYNEQFF,TGCGCCAGCAGCCAGGAAAGACAAACTAGCGGGAGGCTGAGCTCCTACAATGAGCAGTTCTTC
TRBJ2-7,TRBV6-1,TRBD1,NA,CASSVDRSTYEQYF,TGTGCCAGCAGTGTGGACAGGTCGACCTACGAGCAGTACTTC
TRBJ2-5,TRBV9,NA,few,CASSVGVGETQYF,TGTGCCAGCAGCGTAGGGGTTGGGGAGACCCAGTACTTC
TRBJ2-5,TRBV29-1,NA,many,CSVEFHQETQYF,TGCAGCGTTGAATTCCACCAAGAGACCCAGTACTTC
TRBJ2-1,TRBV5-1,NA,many,CASIGQSYNEQFF,TGCGCCAGCATAGGTCAATCCTACAATGAGCAGTTCTTC
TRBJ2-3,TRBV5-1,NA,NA,CASSVNRADTQYF,TGCGCCAGCAGCGTCAACAGGGCAGATACGCAGTATTTT
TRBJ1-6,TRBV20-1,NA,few,CSARDLGSKNSPLHF,TGCAGTGCTAGAGATCTGGGCAGCAAAAATTCACCCCTCCACTTT
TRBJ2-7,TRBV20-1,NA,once,CSARQVSYEQYF,TGCAGTGCTAGGCAGGTTTCCTACGAGCAGTACTTC
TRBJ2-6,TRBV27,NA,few,CASTPQRSGANVLTF,TGTGCCAGCACGCCTCAGCGCTCTGGGGCCAACGTCCTGACTTTC